This TCR beta chain was obtained from a study of blood T cell repertoires in COVID-19. This CDR3 contains 15 residues. Trimming removed 1 base at V and 0 bases at J, with 9 bases between. Per germline, CDR1 LGHDT and CDR2 YNNKEL (reference sequence). Using immunoSEQ multiplex PCR, the repertoire was profiled, and TCRdb retains in-frame clones only, with some absent. This table has 400,000 to 500,000 clones, about nine tenths appearing once. This chain uses TRBV3-1 (or the pseudogene TRBV3-2) with TRBJ1-2; D gene uncertain. The clonotype was recovered from a woman under 40 with active or convalescent COVID-19. Specimen: peripheral blood. The CDR3 protein is CASSQGHSTNYGYTF. The CDR3, as DNA: TGTGCCAGCAGCCAAGGTCACAGTACTAACTATGGCTACACCTTC.